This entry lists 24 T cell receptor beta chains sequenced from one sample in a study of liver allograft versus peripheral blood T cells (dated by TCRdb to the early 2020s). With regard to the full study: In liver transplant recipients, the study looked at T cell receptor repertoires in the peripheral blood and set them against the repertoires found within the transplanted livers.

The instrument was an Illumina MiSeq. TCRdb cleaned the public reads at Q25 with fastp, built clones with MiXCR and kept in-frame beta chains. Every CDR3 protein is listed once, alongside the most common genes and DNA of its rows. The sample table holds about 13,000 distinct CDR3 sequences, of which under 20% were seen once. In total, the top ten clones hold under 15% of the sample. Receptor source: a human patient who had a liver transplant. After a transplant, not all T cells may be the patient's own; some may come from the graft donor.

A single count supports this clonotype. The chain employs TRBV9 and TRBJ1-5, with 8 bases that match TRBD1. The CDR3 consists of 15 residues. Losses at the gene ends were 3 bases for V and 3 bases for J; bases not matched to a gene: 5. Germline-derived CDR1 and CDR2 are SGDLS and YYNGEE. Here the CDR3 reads CASSASDRDNQPQHF. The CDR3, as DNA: TGTGCCAGCAGCGCTTCGGACAGGGACAATCAGCCCCAGCATTTT.

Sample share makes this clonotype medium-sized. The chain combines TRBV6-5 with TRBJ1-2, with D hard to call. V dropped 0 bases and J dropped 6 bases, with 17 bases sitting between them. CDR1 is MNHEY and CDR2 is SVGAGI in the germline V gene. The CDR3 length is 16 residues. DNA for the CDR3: TGTGCCAGCAGTTACTCGTTTCGGCCGCGGGTAAATGGCTACACCTTC. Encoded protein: CASSYSFRPRVNGYTF.

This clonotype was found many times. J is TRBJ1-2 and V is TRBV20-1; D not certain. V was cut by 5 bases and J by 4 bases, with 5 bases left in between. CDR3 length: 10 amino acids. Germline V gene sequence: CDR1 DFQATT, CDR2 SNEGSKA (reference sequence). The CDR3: CSASSYGYTF. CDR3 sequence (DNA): TGCAGTGCTTCCTCCTATGGCTACACCTTC.

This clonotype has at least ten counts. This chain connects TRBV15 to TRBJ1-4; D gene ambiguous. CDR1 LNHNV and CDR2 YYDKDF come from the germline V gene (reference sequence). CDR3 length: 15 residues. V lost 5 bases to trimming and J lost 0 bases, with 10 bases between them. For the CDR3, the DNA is TGTGCCACCAGCCCCCGGAGTGCAACTAATGAAAAACTGTTTTTT. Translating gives CATSPRSATNEKLFF.

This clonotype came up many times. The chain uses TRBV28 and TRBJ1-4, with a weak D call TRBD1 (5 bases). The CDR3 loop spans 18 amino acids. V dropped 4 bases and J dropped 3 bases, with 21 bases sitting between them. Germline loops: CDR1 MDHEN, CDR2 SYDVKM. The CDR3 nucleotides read TGTGCCAGCAGTTCCCCCATGGGCGGTCGGGGACCTAATGAAAAACTGTTTTTT. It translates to CASSSPMGGRGPNEKLFF.

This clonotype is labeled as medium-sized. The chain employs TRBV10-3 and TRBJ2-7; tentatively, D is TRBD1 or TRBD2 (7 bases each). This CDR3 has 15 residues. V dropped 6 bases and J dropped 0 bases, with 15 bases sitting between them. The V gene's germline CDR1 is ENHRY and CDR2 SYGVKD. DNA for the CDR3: TGTGCCATCAGGGGAGGGACAGAGAGCTCCTACGAGCAGTACTTC. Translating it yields CAIRGGTESSYEQYF.

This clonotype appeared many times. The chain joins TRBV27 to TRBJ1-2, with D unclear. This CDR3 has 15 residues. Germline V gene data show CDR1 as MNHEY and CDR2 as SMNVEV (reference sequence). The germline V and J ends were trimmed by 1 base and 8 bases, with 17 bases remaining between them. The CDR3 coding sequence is TGTGCCAGCAGTTTATTGGACGGGCAGGTGGCGGGCTACACCTTC. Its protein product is CASSLLDGQVAGYTF.

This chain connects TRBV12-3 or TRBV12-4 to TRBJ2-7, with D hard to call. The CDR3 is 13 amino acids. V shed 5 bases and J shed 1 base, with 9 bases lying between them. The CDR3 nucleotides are TGTGCCAGCAGTCCTTTCCGGTCCTACGAGCAGTACTTC. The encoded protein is CASSPFRSYEQYF.

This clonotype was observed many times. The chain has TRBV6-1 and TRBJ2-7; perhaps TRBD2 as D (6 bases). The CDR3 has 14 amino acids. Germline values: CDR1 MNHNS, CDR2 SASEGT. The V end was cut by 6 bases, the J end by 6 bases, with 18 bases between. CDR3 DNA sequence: TGTGCCAGCAGCGGAAGGACCCTTAGCGGCGAGCAGTACTTC. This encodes CASSGRTLSGEQYF.

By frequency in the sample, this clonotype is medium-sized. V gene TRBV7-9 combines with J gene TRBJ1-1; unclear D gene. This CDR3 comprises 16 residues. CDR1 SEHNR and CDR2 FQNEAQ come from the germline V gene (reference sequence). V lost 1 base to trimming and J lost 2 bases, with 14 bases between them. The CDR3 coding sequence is TGTGCCAGCAGCTTAGGGCTCGGTCCGACCAACACTGAAGCTTTCTTT. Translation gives CASSLGLGPTNTEAFF. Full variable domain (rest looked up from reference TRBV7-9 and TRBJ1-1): DTGVSQNPRHKITKRGQNVTFRCDPISEHNRLYWYRQTLGQGPEFLTYFQNEAQLEKSRLLSDRFSAERPKGSFSTLEIQRTEQGDSAMYLCASSLGLGPTNTEAFFGQGTRLTVV.

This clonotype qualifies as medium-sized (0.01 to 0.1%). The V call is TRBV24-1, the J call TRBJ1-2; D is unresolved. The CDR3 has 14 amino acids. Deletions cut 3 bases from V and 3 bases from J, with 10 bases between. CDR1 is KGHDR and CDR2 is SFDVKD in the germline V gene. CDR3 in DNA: TGTGCCACCAGTGATCAAAGCGAATACTATGGCTACACCTTC. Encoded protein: CATSDQSEYYGYTF.

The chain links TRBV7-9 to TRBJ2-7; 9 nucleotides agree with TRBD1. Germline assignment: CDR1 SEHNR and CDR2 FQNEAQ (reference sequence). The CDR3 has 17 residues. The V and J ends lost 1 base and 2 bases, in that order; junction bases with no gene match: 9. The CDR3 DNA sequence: TGTGCCAGCAGCTTAGTAAGTTGGGGACAGGGAACCTACGAGCAGTACTTC. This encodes CASSLVSWGQGTYEQYF. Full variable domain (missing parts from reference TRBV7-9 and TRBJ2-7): DTGVSQNPRHKITKRGQNVTFRCDPISEHNRLYWYRQTLGQGPEFLTYFQNEAQLEKSRLLSDRFSAERPKGSFSTLEIQRTEQGDSAMYLCASSLVSWGQGTYEQYFGPGTRLTVT.

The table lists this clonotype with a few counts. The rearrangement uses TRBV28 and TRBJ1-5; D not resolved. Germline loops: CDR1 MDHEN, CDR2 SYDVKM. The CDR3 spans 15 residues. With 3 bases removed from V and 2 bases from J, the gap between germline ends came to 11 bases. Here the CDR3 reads CASSFRWAGNQPQHF. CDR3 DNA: TGTGCCAGCAGTTTTAGGTGGGCGGGCAATCAGCCCCAGCATTTT.

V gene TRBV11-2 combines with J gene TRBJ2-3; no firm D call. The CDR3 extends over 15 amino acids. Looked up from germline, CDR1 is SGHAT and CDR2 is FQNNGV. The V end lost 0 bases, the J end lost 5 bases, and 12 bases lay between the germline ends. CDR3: CASSLEVGYRDTQYF. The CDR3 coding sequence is TGTGCCAGCAGCTTAGAGGTTGGGTATAGAGATACGCAGTATTTT.

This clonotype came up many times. CDR3 coding DNA: TGTGCCAGCTCACCACCTTCCAGTACAGGCATTCAGTACTTC. Translating gives CASSPPSSTGIQYF. V usage is TRBV18 and J usage is TRBJ2-4, with a tentative D call TRBD1 (5 bases). The CDR3 contains 14 residues. Germline loops: CDR1 KGHSH, CDR2 LQKENI. The germline V and J ends were trimmed by 0 bases and 9 bases, with 12 bases remaining between them.

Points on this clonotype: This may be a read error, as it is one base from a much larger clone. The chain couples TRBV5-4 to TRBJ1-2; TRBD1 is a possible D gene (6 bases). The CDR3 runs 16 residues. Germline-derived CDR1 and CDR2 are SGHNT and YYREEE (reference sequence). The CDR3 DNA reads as TGTGCCAGCAGATTGGATCGGACAGCTACTAACTATGGCTACACCTTC. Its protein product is CASRLDRTATNYGYTF.

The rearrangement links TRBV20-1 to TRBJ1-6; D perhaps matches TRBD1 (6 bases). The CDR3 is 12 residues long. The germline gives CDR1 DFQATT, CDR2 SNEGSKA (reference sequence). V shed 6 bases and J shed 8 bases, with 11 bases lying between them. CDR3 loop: CSAGAGDSPLHF. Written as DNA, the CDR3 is TGCAGTGCAGGGGCAGGGGATTCACCCCTCCACTTT.

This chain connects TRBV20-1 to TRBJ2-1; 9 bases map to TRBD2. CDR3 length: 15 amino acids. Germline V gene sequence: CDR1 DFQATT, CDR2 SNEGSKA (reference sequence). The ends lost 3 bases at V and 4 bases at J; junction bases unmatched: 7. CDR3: CSARSGTSFYNEQFF. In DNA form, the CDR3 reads TGCAGTGCTAGGTCCGGGACTAGCTTTTACAATGAGCAGTTCTTC.

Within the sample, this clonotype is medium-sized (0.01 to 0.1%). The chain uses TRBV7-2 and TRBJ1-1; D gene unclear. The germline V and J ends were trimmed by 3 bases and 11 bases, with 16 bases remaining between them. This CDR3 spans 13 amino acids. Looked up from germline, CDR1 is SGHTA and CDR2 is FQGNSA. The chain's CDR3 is CASSFEGSARAFF. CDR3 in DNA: TGTGCCAGCAGCTTCGAGGGAAGCGCTCGGGCTTTCTTT.

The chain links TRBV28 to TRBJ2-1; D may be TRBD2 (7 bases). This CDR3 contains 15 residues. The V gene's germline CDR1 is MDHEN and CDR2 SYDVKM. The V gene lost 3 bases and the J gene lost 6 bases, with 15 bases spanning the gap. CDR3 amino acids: CASSLGGGAVNEQFF. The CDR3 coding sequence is TGTGCCAGCAGTTTGGGGGGGGGGGCGGTCAATGAGCAGTTCTTC.

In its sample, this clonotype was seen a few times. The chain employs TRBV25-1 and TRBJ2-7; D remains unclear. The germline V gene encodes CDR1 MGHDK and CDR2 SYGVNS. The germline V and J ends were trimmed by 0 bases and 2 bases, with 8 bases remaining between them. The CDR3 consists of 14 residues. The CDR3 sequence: CASSEYGDTYEQYF. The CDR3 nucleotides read TGTGCCAGCAGTGAATATGGGGATACCTACGAGCAGTACTTC.

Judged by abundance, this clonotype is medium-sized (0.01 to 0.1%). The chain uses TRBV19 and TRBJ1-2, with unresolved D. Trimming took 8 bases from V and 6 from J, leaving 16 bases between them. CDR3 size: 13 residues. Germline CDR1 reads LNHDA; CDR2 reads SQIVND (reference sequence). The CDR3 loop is CASGPRGPDGYTF. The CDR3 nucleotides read TGTGCCAGTGGCCCCCGGGGTCCGGATGGCTACACCTTC.

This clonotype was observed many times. This chain's CDR3 is CASSQQRNTEAFF. The CDR3 DNA follows: TGTGCCAGCTCTCAACAGAGGAACACTGAAGCTTTCTTT. The chain joins TRBV18 to TRBJ1-1; no firm D call. Germline V CDR1 and CDR2: KGHSH, LQKENI. The CDR3 spans 13 residues. V lost 6 bases and J lost 1, with 9 bases in between.

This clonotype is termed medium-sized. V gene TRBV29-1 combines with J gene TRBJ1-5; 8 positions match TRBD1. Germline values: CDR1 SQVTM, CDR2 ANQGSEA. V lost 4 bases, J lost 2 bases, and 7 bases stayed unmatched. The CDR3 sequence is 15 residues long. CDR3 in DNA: TGCAGCGTTGTTCAGGGGGCCGGAGGCAATCAGCCCCAGCATTTT. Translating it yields CSVVQGAGGNQPQHF. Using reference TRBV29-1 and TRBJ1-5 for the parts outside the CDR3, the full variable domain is SAVISQKPSRDICQRGTSLTIQCQVDSQVTMMFWYRQQPGQSLTLIATANQGSEATYESGFVIDKFPISRPNLTFSTLTVSNMSPEDSSIYLCSVVQGAGGNQPQHFGDGTRLSIL.